The rows below give T cell receptor beta chains drawn from one sample of a study of T cells in localized non-small cell lung cancer. Sequencing was performed with immunoSEQ multiplex PCR; in TCRdb, only in-frame clones are kept and a portion is missing. This table has tens of thousands of clones, approximately 90% appearing once. The source was peripheral blood, collected before any cancer treatment. These receptors were collected from a male donor at least 60 years old with stage III squamous cell lung carcinoma. Each CDR3 is given with its conserved first and last residue. Fields, in order: D gene, J gene, CDR3 length, V gene, clone size, CDR3 protein, CDR3 DNA. A D gene is named only where the DNA matches it firmly. Clone size appears in some rows only: once, few, many, or a class for an expanded clone.

-	TRBJ2-4	18	TRBV14	-	CASSPISALGGDKNIQYF	TGTGCCAGCAGCCCGATTAGTGCCCTGGGTGGTGACAAAAACATTCAGTACTTC
-	TRBJ2-1	12	TRBV7-9	-	CASNEGGGEQFF	TGTGCCAGCAACGAGGGGGGTGGTGAGCAGTTCTTC
TRBD1	TRBJ1-3	17	TRBV5-7	once	CASSFLEGASSGNTIYF	TGTGCCAGCAGCTTCCTCGAGGGGGCAAGTTCTGGAAACACCATATATTTT
-	TRBJ2-7	14	TRBV5-1	-	CASSLGLGPNEQYF	TGCGCCAGCAGCTTGGGGCTAGGACCCAACGAGCAGTACTTC
-	TRBJ2-6	15	TRBV7-9	-	CASGAGRSGANVLTF	TGTGCCAGCGGGGCGGGGCGCTCTGGGGCCAACGTCCTGACTTTC
-	TRBJ2-3	13	TRBV5-1	-	CASSLAGTDTQYF	TGCGCCAGCAGCTTGGCTGGCACAGATACGCAGTATTTT
-	TRBJ2-6	16	TRBV2	once	CAIRGARGPGANVLTF	TGTGCCATCAGGGGGGCCCGTGGGCCTGGGGCCAACGTCCTGACTTTC
-	TRBJ2-4	17	TRBV27	-	CASSLTGRGASKNIQYF	TGTGCCAGCTCACTGACGGGACGGGGGGCAAGCAAAAACATTCAGTACTTC
-	TRBJ2-5	15	TRBV7-3	-	CASSLGPTRQETQYF	TGTGCCAGCAGCTTAGGCCCGACACGCCAAGAGACCCAGTACTTC
-	TRBJ1-2	15	TRBV6-6	few	CASRKYPDSNYGYTF	TGTGCCAGCAGGAAATACCCGGACAGCAACTATGGCTACACCTTC
TRBD1	TRBJ1-1	14	TRBV7-8	-	CASSTTRGRTEAFF	TGTGCCAGCAGCACGACCAGGGGGCGGACTGAAGCTTTCTTT
-	TRBJ1-1	13	TRBV5-1	-	CASSLALRTEAFF	TGCGCCAGCAGCTTGGCCCTACGCACTGAAGCTTTCTTT
TRBD2	TRBJ2-1	17	TRBV5-1	once	CASSFGPSGTTYNEQFF	TGCGCCAGCAGCTTCGGCCCTAGCGGGACAACCTACAATGAGCAGTTCTTC
-	TRBJ1-1	13	TRBV5-1	-	CASSPDANTEAFF	TGCGCCAGCAGCCCCGATGCGAACACTGAAGCTTTCTTT
TRBD2	TRBJ2-7	17	TRBV4-2	-	CASSQARGAGGPPEQYF	TGTGCCAGCAGCCAAGCCCGCGGGGCGGGAGGGCCGCCCGAGCAGTACTTC
-	TRBJ2-2	14	TRBV27	-	CASSKQGHTGELFF	TGTGCCAGCAGTAAGCAGGGGCACACCGGGGAGCTGTTTTTT
-	TRBJ2-7	14	TRBV18	-	CASSPGVGLNEQYF	TGTGCCAGCTCACCAGGAGTAGGGCTTAACGAGCAGTACTTC
TRBD1	TRBJ1-4	15	TRBV5-8	-	CASSYPTGGNEKLFF	TGTGCCAGCAGCTACCCGACAGGGGGGAATGAAAAACTGTTTTTT
-	TRBJ2-1	15	TRBV6-4	once	CASSRTFRSYNEQFF	TGTGCCAGCAGTCGGACCTTCCGCTCCTACAATGAGCAGTTCTTC
-	TRBJ1-2	15	TRBV4-1	-	CASSQSGTPAYGYTF	TGCGCCAGCAGCCAATCCGGGACGCCGGCCTATGGCTACACCTTC
-	TRBJ2-1	14	TRBV29-1	-	CSVGLGSSYNEQFF	TGCAGCGTCGGGTTAGGTAGCTCCTACAATGAGCAGTTCTTC
-	TRBJ1-4	14	TRBV15	-	CATSRTATNEKLFF	TGTGCCACCAGCAGGACCGCAACTAATGAAAAACTGTTTTTT
-	TRBJ2-5	14	TRBV19	-	CASSSPGEQETQYF	TGTGCCAGTAGTTCCCCAGGGGAGCAAGAGACCCAGTACTTC
TRBD2	TRBJ2-7	16	TRBV30	once	CAWSHLSSGGADEQYF	TGTGCCTGGAGTCACCTTTCTAGCGGGGGGGCAGACGAGCAGTACTTC
TRBD2	TRBJ2-7	14	TRBV5-1	-	CASKNSGSPYEQYF	TGCGCCAGTAAAAATAGCGGGAGTCCCTACGAGCAGTACTTC
TRBD1	TRBJ1-5	16	TRBV18	-	CASSPPRFQGDQPQHF	TGTGCCAGCTCACCGCCTCGATTCCAGGGGGATCAGCCCCAGCATTTT
-	TRBJ2-7	15	TRBV7-8	-	CASSRFGDQLVEQYF	TGTGCCAGCAGCCGCTTCGGGGACCAGCTTGTAGAGCAGTACTTC
-	TRBJ1-6	17	TRBV7-2	-	CASSLVNPITYNSPLHF	TGTGCCAGCAGCTTAGTGAACCCAATAACCTATAATTCACCCCTCCACTTT
-	TRBJ2-3	15	TRBV10-3	-	CAISDPPADTDTQYF	TGTGCCATCAGTGACCCTCCAGCGGACACAGATACGCAGTATTTT
TRBD1	TRBJ2-1	16	TRBV29-1	-	CSVEDLWDRGPNEQFF	TGCAGCGTTGAAGATCTATGGGACAGGGGTCCCAATGAGCAGTTCTTC
TRBD2	TRBJ2-7	15	TRBV11-2	-	CASSARLAGPYEQYF	TGTGCCAGCAGCGCACGACTAGCGGGGCCCTACGAGCAGTACTTC
TRBD1	TRBJ1-1	16	TRBV29-1	many	CSVEGQSILMNTEAFF	TGCAGCGTTGAGGGACAGTCTATTTTAATGAACACTGAAGCTTTCTTT
-	TRBJ1-1	12	TRBV11-1	-	CASSPRNTEAFF	TGTGCCAGCAGCCCCAGGAACACTGAAGCTTTCTTT
-	TRBJ2-1	17	TRBV7-2	once	CASSLVFTGSSYNEQFF	TGTGCCAGCAGCTTAGTGTTTACGGGTTCCTCCTACAATGAGCAGTTCTTC
-	TRBJ1-1	14	TRBV5-1	once	CASSLLTGSAEAFF	TGCGCCAGCAGCTTGTTAACAGGGTCGGCTGAAGCTTTCTTT
TRBD1	TRBJ1-6	16	TRBV13	-	CASSPRWTGYNSPLHF	TGTGCCAGCAGCCCCCGTTGGACAGGGTACAATTCACCCCTCCACTTT
TRBD1	TRBJ1-4	15	TRBV28	-	CASRQGAGGNEKLFF	TGTGCCAGCAGACAGGGAGCAGGGGGAAATGAAAAACTGTTTTTT
TRBD1	TRBJ1-1	16	TRBV27	-	CASSLLPGQGNTEAFF	TGTGCCAGCAGTTTACTACCGGGACAGGGGAACACTGAAGCTTTCTTT
-	TRBJ1-1	15	TRBV28	-	CASSSPPGGGTEAFF	TGTGCCAGCAGTTCCCCCCCCGGGGGGGGAACTGAAGCTTTCTTT
-	TRBJ1-1	14	TRBV27	-	CASSFFTGQGEAFF	TGTGCCAGCAGTTTCTTTACAGGGCAGGGTGAAGCTTTCTTT
-	TRBJ2-7	16	TRBV5-6	-	CASSFGGATSTYEQYF	TGTGCCAGCAGCTTTGGTGGGGCTACTAGTACCTACGAGCAGTACTTC
-	TRBJ1-1	11	TRBV6-5	-	CASSWWGGEIF	TGTGCCAGCAGTTGGTGGGGGGGAGAGATCTTT
-	TRBJ2-6	17	TRBV9	-	CASSVAGEGSGANVLTF	TGTGCCAGCAGCGTAGCCGGGGAAGGGTCTGGGGCCAACGTCCTGACTTTC
-	TRBJ1-1	13	TRBV5-1	-	CASRHTGGTEAFF	TGCGCCAGCAGGCATACAGGAGGCACTGAAGCTTTCTTT
-	TRBJ2-1	15	TRBV7-3	-	CASSLTRVAYNEQFF	TGTGCCAGCAGCTTAACAAGGGTTGCCTACAATGAGCAGTTCTTC
-	TRBJ2-1	11	TRBV6-5	-	CASSYLWEQFF	TGTGCCAGCAGCTACCTCTGGGAGCAGTTCTTC